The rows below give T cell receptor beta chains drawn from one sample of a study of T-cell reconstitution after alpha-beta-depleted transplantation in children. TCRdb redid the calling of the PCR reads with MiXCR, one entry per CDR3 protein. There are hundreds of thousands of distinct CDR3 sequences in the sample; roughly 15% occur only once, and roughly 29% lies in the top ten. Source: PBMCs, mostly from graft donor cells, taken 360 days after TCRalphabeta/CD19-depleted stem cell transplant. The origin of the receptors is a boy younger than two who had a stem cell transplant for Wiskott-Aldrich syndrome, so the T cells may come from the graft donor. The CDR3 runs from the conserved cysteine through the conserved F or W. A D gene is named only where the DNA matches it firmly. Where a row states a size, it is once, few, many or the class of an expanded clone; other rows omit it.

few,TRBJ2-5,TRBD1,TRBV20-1,CSARDLGTGRETQYF,TGCAGTGCTAGAGATCTTGGGACAGGGAGAGAGACCCAGTACTTC
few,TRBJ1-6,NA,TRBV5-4,CASSLGSPYNSPLHF,TGTGCCAGCAGCTTGGGCTCTCCGTATAATTCACCCCTCCACTTT
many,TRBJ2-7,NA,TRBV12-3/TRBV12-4,CASSSGPYEQYF,TGTGCCAGCAGTTCCGGCCCCTACGAGCAGTACTTC
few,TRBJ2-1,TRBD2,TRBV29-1,CSVGGLAYNEQFF,TGCAGCGTTGGGGGACTAGCTTACAATGAGCAGTTCTTC
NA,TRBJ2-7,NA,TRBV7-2,CASSFDRQRYEQYF,TGTGCCAGCAGCTTTGATAGACAGAGGTACGAGCAGTACTTC
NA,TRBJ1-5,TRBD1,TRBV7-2,CASSRTGGTQPQHF,TGTGCCAGCAGCCGGACAGGGGGCACTCAGCCCCAGCATTTT
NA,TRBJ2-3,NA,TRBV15,CATSRPADTQYF,TGTGCCACCAGCAGACCGGCAGATACGCAGTATTTT
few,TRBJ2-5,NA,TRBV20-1,CSARDYGGAKETQYF,TGCAGTGCTAGAGATTATGGCGGGGCTAAAGAGACCCAGTACTTC
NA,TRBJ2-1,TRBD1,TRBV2,CASSEARTGRGYNEQFF,TGTGCCAGCAGTGAAGCGCGGACAGGGAGAGGGTACAATGAGCAGTTCTTC
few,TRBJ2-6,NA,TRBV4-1,CASSQEGGVGANVLTF,TGCGCCAGCAGCCAAGAGGGTGGGGTAGGGGCCAACGTCCTGACTTTC
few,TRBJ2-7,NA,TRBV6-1,CATGRERSYEQYF,TGTGCCACCGGCCGGGAGCGCTCCTACGAGCAGTACTTC
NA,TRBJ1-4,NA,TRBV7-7,CASSLGARGSNEKLFF,TGTGCCAGCAGCTTAGGAGCCAGGGGATCTAATGAAAAACTGTTTTTT
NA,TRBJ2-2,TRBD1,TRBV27,CASRRTGRENTGELFF,TGTGCCAGCAGAAGGACAGGAAGGGAGAACACCGGGGAGCTGTTTTTT
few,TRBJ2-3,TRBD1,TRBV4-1,CASSPDRAVDTQYF,TGCGCCAGCAGCCCGGACAGGGCTGTGGATACGCAGTATTTT
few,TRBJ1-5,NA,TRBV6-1,CASSPLGGQPQHF,TGTGCCAGCAGCCCCCTGGGCGGTCAGCCCCAGCATTTT
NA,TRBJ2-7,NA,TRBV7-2,CASSGPGTYEQYF,TGTGCCAGCAGCGGCCCGGGGACCTACGAGCAGTACTTC
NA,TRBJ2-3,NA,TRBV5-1,CASSLTAVLSTDTQYF,TGCGCCAGCAGCTTAACAGCGGTTCTTAGCACAGATACGCAGTATTTT
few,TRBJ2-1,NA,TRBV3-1,CASSQDRKRTTAYNEQFF,TGTGCCAGCAGCCAAGATCGTAAGCGGACCACCGCCTACAATGAGCAGTTCTTC
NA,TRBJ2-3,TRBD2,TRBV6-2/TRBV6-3,CASSAETSGGVTDTQYF,TGTGCCAGCAGTGCCGAAACTAGCGGGGGAGTCACAGATACGCAGTATTTT
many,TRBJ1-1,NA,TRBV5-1,CASSLVLRAEAFF,TGCGCCAGCAGCTTGGTTCTCAGGGCTGAAGCTTTCTTT
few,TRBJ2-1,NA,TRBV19,CASSKGNEQFF,TGTGCCAGTAGTAAAGGGAATGAGCAGTTCTTC
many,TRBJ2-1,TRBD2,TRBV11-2,CASSLNRLASEQFF,TGTGCCAGCAGCCTGAATAGACTAGCGAGCGAGCAGTTCTTC
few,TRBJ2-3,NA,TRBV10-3,CAIRKTPSTDTQYF,TGTGCCATCAGGAAGACGCCTAGCACAGATACGCAGTATTTT
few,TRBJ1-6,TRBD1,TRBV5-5,CASSLRLDRGGPSFTLHF,TGTGCCAGCAGCTTGAGGTTGGACAGGGGGGGCCCTTCGTTCACCCTCCACTTT
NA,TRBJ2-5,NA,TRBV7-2,CASSLAPWSNEETQYF,TGTGCCAGCAGCTTAGCCCCCTGGTCTAACGAAGAGACCCAGTACTTC
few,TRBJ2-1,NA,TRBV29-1,CSVEGTETYNEQFF,TGCAGCGTTGAAGGGACGGAGACCTACAATGAGCAGTTCTTC
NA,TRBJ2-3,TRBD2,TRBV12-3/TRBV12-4,CASSPRIAGPSTDTQYF,TGTGCCAGCAGCCCCAGGATAGCGGGCCCCAGCACAGATACGCAGTATTTT
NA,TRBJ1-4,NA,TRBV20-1,CSARRGREKLFF,TGCAGTGCTAGAAGAGGCAGGGAAAAACTGTTTTTT
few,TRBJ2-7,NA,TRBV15,CATSPRYGTGSYEQYF,TGTGCCACCAGCCCGCGCTACGGGACTGGGTCCTACGAGCAGTACTTC
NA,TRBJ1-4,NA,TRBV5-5,CASSLLALNEKLFF,TGTGCCAGCAGCTTGCTGGCCTTAAATGAAAAACTGTTTTTT
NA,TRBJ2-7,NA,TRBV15,CATSVTGIGQYF,TGTGCCACCAGCGTAACAGGGATTGGGCAGTACTTC
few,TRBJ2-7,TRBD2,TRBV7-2,CASSLGGSIYEQYF,TGTGCCAGCAGCTTAGGCGGGAGTATCTACGAGCAGTACTTC
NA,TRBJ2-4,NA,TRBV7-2,CASSLVVAVLAKNIQYF,TGTGCCAGCAGCTTAGTTGTAGCGGTGCTAGCCAAAAACATTCAGTACTTC
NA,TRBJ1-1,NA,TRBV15,CATSRSRQPLSNTEAFF,TGTGCCACCAGCAGATCCCGACAGCCCTTATCTAACACTGAAGCTTTCTTT
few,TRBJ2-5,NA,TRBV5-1,CASSDDWGSKETQYF,TGCGCCAGCAGCGATGACTGGGGTTCAAAAGAGACCCAGTACTTC
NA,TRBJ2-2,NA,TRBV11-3,CASSFVPPPGELFF,TGTGCCAGCAGCTTTGTTCCTCCCCCTGGGGAGCTGTTTTTT
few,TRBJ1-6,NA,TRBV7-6,CASSLEGGSYNSPLHF,TGTGCCAGCAGCTTAGAGGGGGGCTCCTATAATTCACCCCTCCACTTT
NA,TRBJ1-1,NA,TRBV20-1,CSARSLRVGEAFF,TGCAGTGCTAGGTCCCTCAGGGTAGGTGAAGCTTTCTTT
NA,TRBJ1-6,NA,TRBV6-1,CASSEGSYNSPLHF,TGTGCCAGCAGCGAGGGCTCCTATAATTCACCCCTCCACTTT
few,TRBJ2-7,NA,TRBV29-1,CSVDEGPSSYEQYF,TGCAGCGTTGATGAGGGACCCAGCTCCTACGAGCAGTACTTC
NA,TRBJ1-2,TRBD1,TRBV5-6,CASSFGQAYGYTF,TGTGCCAGCAGTTTCGGACAGGCGTATGGCTACACCTTC
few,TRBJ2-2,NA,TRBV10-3,CAIRPRGENTGELFF,TGTGCCATCAGGCCCAGGGGAGAGAACACCGGGGAGCTGTTTTTT
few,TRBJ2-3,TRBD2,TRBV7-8,CASSLVASGGFTDTQYF,TGTGCCAGCAGCTTAGTCGCTAGCGGGGGTTTCACAGATACGCAGTATTTT
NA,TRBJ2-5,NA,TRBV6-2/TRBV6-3,CASSSRKETQYF,TGTGCCAGCAGTAGCCGAAAAGAGACCCAGTACTTC
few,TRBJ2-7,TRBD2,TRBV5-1,CASSFGLAEIYEQYF,TGCGCCAGCAGCTTCGGACTAGCGGAAATCTACGAGCAGTACTTC
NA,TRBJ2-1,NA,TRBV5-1,CASSLVQVGYNEQFF,TGCGCCAGCAGCTTGGTTCAGGTCGGATACAATGAGCAGTTCTTC
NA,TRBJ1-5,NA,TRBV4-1,CASSQDSALNQPQHF,TGCGCCAGCAGCCAAGATTCGGCCCTCAATCAGCCCCAGCATTTT
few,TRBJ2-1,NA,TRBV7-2,CASSLGGYYNEQFF,TGTGCCAGCAGCTTGGGGGGTTACTACAATGAGCAGTTCTTC
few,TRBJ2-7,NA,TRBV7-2,CASLNWQPYEQYF,TGTGCCAGCTTAAACTGGCAGCCCTACGAGCAGTACTTC
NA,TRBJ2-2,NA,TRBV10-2,CASSERLLNTGELFF,TGCGCCAGCAGTGAAAGGCTGCTCAACACCGGGGAGCTGTTTTTT
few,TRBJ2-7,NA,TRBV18,CASSFGPRRNYEQYF,TGTGCCAGCTCCTTCGGACCACGACGGAACTACGAGCAGTACTTC
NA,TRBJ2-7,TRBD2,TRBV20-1,CSARGRVDRREQYF,TGCAGTGCTAGGGGGAGGGTGGACCGGCGTGAGCAGTACTTC
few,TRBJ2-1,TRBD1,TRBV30,CAWSRDSSYNEQFF,TGTGCCTGGAGTCGGGACAGCTCCTACAATGAGCAGTTCTTC
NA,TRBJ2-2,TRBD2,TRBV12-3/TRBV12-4,CASRRTSLDTGELFF,TGTGCCAGCAGAAGGACTAGCCTCGACACCGGGGAGCTGTTTTTT
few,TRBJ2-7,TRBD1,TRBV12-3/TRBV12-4,CASRGTGDPYEQYF,TGTGCCAGCAGGGGGACAGGGGATCCCTACGAGCAGTACTTC